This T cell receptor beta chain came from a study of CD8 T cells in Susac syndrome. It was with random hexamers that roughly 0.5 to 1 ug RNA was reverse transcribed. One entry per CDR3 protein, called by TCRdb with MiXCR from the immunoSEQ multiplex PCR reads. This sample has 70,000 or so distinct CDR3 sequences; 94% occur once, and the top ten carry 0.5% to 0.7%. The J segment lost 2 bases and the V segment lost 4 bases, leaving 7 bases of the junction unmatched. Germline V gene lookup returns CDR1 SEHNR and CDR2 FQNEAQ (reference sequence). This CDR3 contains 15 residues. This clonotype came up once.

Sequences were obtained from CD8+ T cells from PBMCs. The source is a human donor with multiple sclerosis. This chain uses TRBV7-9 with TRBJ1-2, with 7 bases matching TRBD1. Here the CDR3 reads CASSSDDRVNYGYTF. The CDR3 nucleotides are TGTGCCAGCAGCTCAGATGACAGGGTGAACTATGGCTACACCTTC.